This entry is about one TCR beta chain. Its cognate antigen is unknown. Deletions cut 1 base from V and 1 base from J, with 6 bases between. This CDR3 spans 14 amino acids. Germline assignment: CDR1 MRHNA and CDR2 SNTAGT. These data belong to a study of T cell responses to AZD1222 COVID-19 vaccine. Study-level points and caveats: The sample set comprised mostly white British donors with more females, and clonal diversity was possibly underestimated.

Clones were sequenced by immunoSEQ multiplex PCR, and TCRdb holds only the in-frame ones, with some missing. The sample holds about 78,000 clones; approximately 86% are singletons and the top ten take 24%. The sample in question was peripheral blood, obtained on day 0 of AZD1222 vaccination. The chain recombines TRBV6-4 with TRBJ2-3; D is perhaps TRBD2 (6 bases). This TCR derives from an adult in good health. CDR3 DNA: TGTGCCAGCAGTGACTTAGCGGGCACAGATACGCAGTATTTT. It encodes CASSDLAGTDTQYF.